This T cell receptor (beta chain) was captured in a study of radiotherapy plus CTLA-4 blockade in lung cancer (dated by TCRdb to the late 2010s). Context from the whole study: Objective responses were observed in 18% of enrolled patients, and disease control was achieved in 25% to 35%. What the authors observed across the whole study: After treatment with radiotherapy and ipilimumab, TCR clones that originated in tumors expanded in peripheral blood. The strongest predictors of response were reported to be early dynamic shifts in blood T cell clones along with a rise in serum interferon-beta following radiation.

Library preparation used the immunoSEQ multiplex PCR assay. As stored in TCRdb, this immuneACCESS dataset retains in-frame rearrangements with V and J assigned. A fraction of the clones does not appear; measured against another copy, unresolved V genes explain less than half of the discrepancy, and the remainder lacks a known reason. A total of 85,000 to 95,000 clones appear in this sample, 82% of them only once. Of the sample, roughly 26% is held by the ten largest clones. In this study, focal radiation therapy paired with CTLA-4 blockade (ipilimumab) was tested in patients who had chemo-refractory metastatic non-small-cell lung cancer. V is pared back by 0 bases and J by 5 bases, with 15 bases lying between the germline termini. Its CDR3 holds 16 amino acids, cysteine through phenylalanine. The DNA shown is the 48-base CDR3, in frame from base 1. The germline V gene provides CDR1 SGDLS and CDR2 YYNGEE.

Details on this clone: It lacks a known antigen. No much larger clone exists at a distance of one base, and base qualities are not known.

The chain employs TRBV9 and TRBJ2-1, and perhaps TRBD2 as D gene, on 6 matching bases. The TCR was taken from a human donor with non-small cell lung cancer that progressed on radiotherapy plus ipilimumab. This material consisted of peripheral blood, taken from a patient treated with radiotherapy plus ipilimumab. The sequenced DNA: TGTGCCAGCAGCGTAGCCCCGGGACTTGGGGACAATGAGCAGTTCTTC. It specifies CASSVAPGLGDNEQFF. Where the CDR3 stops, the reference TRBV9 and TRBJ2-1 genes take over; the full variable domain is DSGVTQTPKHLITATGQRVTLRCSPRSGDLSVYWYQQSLDQGLQFLIQYYNGEERAKGNILERFSAQQFPDLHSELNLSSLELGDSALYFCASSVAPGLGDNEQFFGPGTRLTVL.